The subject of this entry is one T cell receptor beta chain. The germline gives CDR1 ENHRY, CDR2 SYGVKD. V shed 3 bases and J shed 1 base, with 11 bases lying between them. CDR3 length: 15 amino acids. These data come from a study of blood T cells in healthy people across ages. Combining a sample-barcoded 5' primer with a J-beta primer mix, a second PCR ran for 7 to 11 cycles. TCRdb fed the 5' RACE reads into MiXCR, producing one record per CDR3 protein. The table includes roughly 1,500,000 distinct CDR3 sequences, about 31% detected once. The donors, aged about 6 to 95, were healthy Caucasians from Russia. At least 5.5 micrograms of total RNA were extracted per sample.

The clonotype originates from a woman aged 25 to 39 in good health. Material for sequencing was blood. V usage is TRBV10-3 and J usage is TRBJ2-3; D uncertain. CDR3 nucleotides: TGTGCCATCAGTGATTCCGGAATCGGCACAGATACGCAGTATTTT. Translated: CAISDSGIGTDTQYF.